The next 28 T cell receptor beta chains were all read from a single sample in a study of post-analysis software for immune sequencing data. Study-level results: Elevated frequency relative to controls characterized several TRBV segments in patients, TRBV5-6, TRBV5-1 and TRBV20-1 among them.

Incorporated into the TCR beta cDNA libraries were unique molecular identifiers, which served to reduce PCR and sequencing biases. TCRdb re-analysed the PCR reads in MiXCR, keeping a single row per CDR3 protein. The sample consists of more than 350,000 distinct CDR3 sequences, approximately 38% of them appearing once. These receptors are not linked to any known antigen. The sequencing input was blood. These receptors were collected from a girl aged 2 to 9 with multiple sclerosis.

The CDR3: CSARGSSGGAPSYNEQFF. As DNA, the CDR3 is TGCAGTGCTAGAGGTTCTAGCGGGGGAGCCCCCTCCTACAATGAGCAGTTCTTC. The V and J genes are TRBV20-1 and TRBJ2-1; 10 nucleotides agree with TRBD2. This CDR3 region has 18 residues. V lost 1 base and J lost 0; bases outside the gene matches: 9. The germline V gene encodes CDR1 DFQATT and CDR2 SNEGSKA (reference sequence).

This clonotype was detected only once. CDR3 nucleotides: TGTGCCATCAGTCTAGCGAGTCAAGAGACCCAGTACTTC. This translates into CAISLASQETQYF. The chain carries TRBV10-3 and TRBJ2-5, with D possibly being TRBD2 (6 bases). The CDR3 is made up of 13 amino acids. From germline, CDR1 is ENHRY and CDR2 SYGVKD. Trimming stripped 5 bases from V and 2 bases from J, with 9 bases between.

V is TRBV5-1 and J is TRBJ2-5, with 9 nucleotides matching TRBD1. The CDR3 contains 15 residues. V trimming: 3 bases; J trimming: 1 base; junction bases outside the gene matches: 4. In germline, CDR1 is SGHRS, CDR2 YFSETQ. The CDR3, as DNA: TGCGCCAGCAGCTCTCCGACAGGGGGCCAAGAGACCCAGTACTTC. Translation gives CASSSPTGGQETQYF.

This chain joins TRBV7-9 and TRBJ1-6; D is unresolved. This CDR3 contains 15 residues. CDR1 and CDR2 from the germline V gene are SEHNR and FQNEAQ (reference sequence). With 7 bases removed from V and 8 bases from J, the gap between germline ends came to 18 bases. The CDR3 spells CASNPWTAADSPLHF. In nucleotides, the CDR3 is TGTGCCAGCAACCCTTGGACGGCGGCGGATTCACCCCTCCACTTT.

A few counts support this clonotype. This chain connects TRBV6-5 to TRBJ1-5; a possible D gene is TRBD1 (5 bases). V lost 6 bases to trimming and J lost 0 bases, with 12 bases between them. The V gene's germline CDR1 is MNHEY and CDR2 SVGAGI. The CDR3 has 15 amino acids. CDR3 sequence: CASSRDPVSNQPQHF. The DNA for the CDR3 is TGTGCCAGCAGCCGGGACCCCGTTAGCAATCAGCCCCAGCATTTT.

CDR3 sequence reads: CASSLLGDMETQYF. The CDR3 DNA sequence: TGTGCCAGCAGCTTACTGGGTGATATGGAGACCCAGTACTTC. J is TRBJ2-5 and V is TRBV7-9; D not resolved. V lost 2 bases and J lost 5, with 12 bases in between. This CDR3 spans 14 amino acids. The V gene's germline CDR1 is SEHNR and CDR2 FQNEAQ (reference sequence).

J is TRBJ2-1 and V is TRBV13, with 8 bases aligning to TRBD2. Germline V gene lookup returns CDR1 PRHDT and CDR2 FYEKMQ (reference sequence). V gave up 5 bases and J gave up 9 bases; unmatched junction bases: 9. CDR3 length equals 14 residues. CDR3 nucleotides: TGTGCCAGCAGCCCCACGGGAGGGCGAAGTGAGCAGTTCTTC. Protein: CASSPTGGRSEQFF.

This clonotype has a handful of counts. CDR3 amino acids: CASSLKVTTLYEQYF. Here the CDR3 DNA reads TGTGCCAGCAGTTTAAAGGTCACTACCCTCTACGAGCAGTACTTC. The V and J genes are TRBV27 and TRBJ2-7; D not resolved. The CDR3 spans 15 residues. Germline assignment: CDR1 MNHEY and CDR2 SMNVEV (reference sequence). V shed 2 bases and J shed 3 bases, with 14 bases lying between them.

The V call is TRBV6-5, the J call TRBJ1-2, with D maybe TRBD1 (6 bases). Trimming removed 0 bases from V and 4 bases from J, with 21 bases in between. The CDR3 has 18 residues. Germline CDR1 reads MNHEY; CDR2 reads SVGAGI. CDR3 in DNA: TGTGCCAGCAGTTACTCTCGAAGGGTGGGGGGGCTTGGCTATGGCTACACCTTC. This translates into CASSYSRRVGGLGYGYTF.

V gene TRBV28 combines with J gene TRBJ2-3, with TRBD2 matching 8 bases. The J segment lost 0 bases and the V segment lost 2 bases, leaving 4 bases of the junction unmatched. CDR3 length equals 16 residues. Germline V gene sequence: CDR1 MDHEN, CDR2 SYDVKM. The CDR3 DNA reads as TGTGCCAGCAGTTTAAGTACTAGCGGAAGCACAGATACGCAGTATTTT. It encodes CASSLSTSGSTDTQYF.

The chain joins TRBV20-1 to TRBJ1-1; D is possibly TRBD1 (5 bases). The germline V gene has CDR1 DFQATT and CDR2 SNEGSKA (reference sequence). The CDR3 runs to 15 residues. V dropped 0 bases and J dropped 4 bases, with 15 bases sitting between them. The CDR3 DNA sequence: TGCAGTGCTAGAGAACAGGTAGGCGTTGGCACTGAAGCTTTCTTT. Its translation is CSAREQVGVGTEAFF.

The chain employs TRBV5-1 and TRBJ2-2; 11 bases agree with TRBD2. The junction had 12 bases not matched to a gene; V was cut back by 4 bases and J by 7 bases. The CDR3 runs 17 residues. Germline assignment: CDR1 SGHRS and CDR2 YFSETQ. CDR3 DNA: TGCGCCAGCAGCCCGAACGTGGCTAGCGGGAGGATCGGGGAGCTGTTTTTT. Encoded protein: CASSPNVASGRIGELFF.

The chain has TRBV6-4 and TRBJ2-1, with D unresolved. This CDR3 is 12 amino acids long. Germline V gives CDR1 MRHNA, CDR2 SNTAGT. V lost 2 bases and J lost 6, with 5 bases in between. The CDR3 region has the DNA TGTGCCAGCAGTGACGGTATCAATGAGCAGTTCTTC. The encoded protein is CASSDGINEQFF.

V gene TRBV18 combines with J gene TRBJ1-1; 9 bases line up with TRBD1. V shed 2 bases and J 7 bases; nucleotides not matched to a gene: 5. Germline V gene lookup returns CDR1 KGHSH and CDR2 LQKENI. This CDR3 spans 14 amino acids. The CDR3 loop reads CASSPIGTGSEAFF. DNA of the CDR3: TGTGCCAGCTCACCAATTGGGACAGGGAGTGAAGCTTTCTTT. The full variable domain, completed using reference TRBV18 and TRBJ1-1, is NAGVMQNPRHLVRRRGQEARLRCSPMKGHSHVYWYRQLPEEGLKFMVYLQKENIIDESGMPKERFSAEFPKEGPSILRIQQVVRGDSAAYFCASSPIGTGSEAFFGQGTRLTVV.

The rearrangement joins TRBV20-1 to TRBJ2-1, with TRBD2 matching over 9 bases. V gave up 4 bases and J gave up 7 bases; unmatched junction bases: 8. In germline, CDR1 is DFQATT, CDR2 SNEGSKA (reference sequence). The CDR3 is 14 amino acids. The CDR3 reads CSATAGGPENEQFF. The CDR3 nucleotides read TGCAGTGCTACCGCGGGGGGGCCAGAAAATGAGCAGTTCTTC.

V usage is TRBV6-6 and J usage is TRBJ2-7; 11 bases line up with TRBD1. J gave up 2 bases and V 7 bases, and 7 bases lay outside the gene matches. The length of the CDR3 is 15 residues. Germline-derived CDR1 and CDR2 are MNHNY and SVGAGI (reference sequence). CDR3 amino acids: CASIAGQGGTYEQYF. CDR3 coding DNA: TGTGCCAGCATCGCGGGACAGGGGGGTACCTACGAGCAGTACTTC.

This rearrangement joins TRBV6-5 to TRBJ1-1, with 7 bases lining up with TRBD1. CDR1 is MNHEY and CDR2 is SVGAGI in the germline V gene. The CDR3 spans 15 residues. J lost 1 base, V lost 2 bases, and 4 bases had no gene match. CDR3 residues: CASSYRTGANTEAFF. The CDR3 DNA follows: TGTGCCAGCAGTTACAGGACAGGAGCGAACACTGAAGCTTTCTTT.

This rearrangement joins TRBV29-1 to TRBJ1-1; 8 bases are a match to TRBD1. Germline CDR1 SQVTM, CDR2 ANQGSEA. Trimming removed 7 bases from V and 1 base from J; junction bases left unmatched: 5. The CDR3 is 13 residues long. The CDR3 is CSAWTGSNTEAFF. In DNA form, the CDR3 reads TGCAGCGCCTGGACAGGGTCGAACACTGAAGCTTTCTTT.

This sequence joins TRBV7-2 and TRBJ2-3; 8 positions match TRBD1. V shed 1 base, J shed 2 bases, and the junction held 5 bases outside the gene matches. The germline CDR1 and CDR2 sequences are SGHTA and FQGNSA. This CDR3 region has 16 residues. CDR3 protein: CASSLDGTGDTDTQYF. CDR3 in DNA: TGTGCCAGCAGCTTAGATGGGACAGGAGACACAGATACGCAGTATTTT.

The chain uses TRBV20-1 and TRBJ1-1; D remains unclear. The CDR3 is 14 residues long. V was cut by 4 bases and J by 0 bases, with 12 bases left in between. CDR1 is DFQATT and CDR2 is SNEGSKA in the germline V gene (reference sequence). The CDR3 DNA follows: TGCAGTGCTAAGTGGGTCATGGTGAACACTGAAGCTTTCTTT. This encodes CSAKWVMVNTEAFF.

This clonotype has a handful of counts. The V call is TRBV18, the J call TRBJ2-7, with D tentatively TRBD1 (6 bases). The germline V gene has CDR1 KGHSH and CDR2 LQKENI. The CDR3 consists of 16 residues. The V and J ends lost 2 bases and 0 bases respectively, with 14 bases between them. This CDR3 reads CASSPAGTSNSYEQYF. CDR3 nucleotides: TGTGCCAGCTCACCAGCCGGGACATCGAACTCCTACGAGCAGTACTTC.

The genes are TRBV7-2 and TRBJ2-7; TRBD1 matches 10 bases. The length of the CDR3 is 15 residues. V dropped 5 bases and J dropped 3; count of bases not matched to a gene: 7. Germline-derived CDR1 and CDR2 are SGHTA and FQGNSA. DNA for the CDR3: TGTGCCAGCAGCCTACCCAGGACAGGGGGCTACGAGCAGTACTTC. The encoded protein is CASSLPRTGGYEQYF. The full variable domain, rest sourced from reference TRBV7-2 and TRBJ2-7, is GAGVSQSPSNKVTEKGKDVELRCDPISGHTALYWYRQSLGQGLEFLIYFQGNSAPDKSGLPSDRFSAERTGGSVSTLTIQRTQQEDSAVYLCASSLPRTGGYEQYFGPGTRLTVT.

The rearrangement joins TRBV6-5 to TRBJ2-1; 7 bases fit TRBD2. This CDR3 is built from 13 residues. Per the germline V gene, CDR1 is MNHEY and CDR2 is SVGAGI. After removal of 2 bases from V and 15 bases from J, the junction contained 10 bases not matched to a gene. CDR3 nucleotide sequence: TGTGCCAGCAGTTACAAAAAAGCGGGACTACTGTTCTTC. It translates to CASSYKKAGLLFF.

A few counts support this clonotype. The chain has TRBV4-2 and TRBJ2-1, with a weak D call TRBD1 (5 bases). The CDR3 is 15 amino acids. The V and J ends lost 0 bases and 7 bases respectively, with 13 bases between them. Germline V gene sequence: CDR1 LGHNA, CDR2 YNFKEQ. Here the CDR3 DNA reads TGTGCCAGCAGCCAAGACCCAGCCTCAGGGAATGAGCAGTTCTTC. Its translation is CASSQDPASGNEQFF.

This clonotype was found a few times. The chain has TRBV20-1 and TRBJ1-1; 7 positions agree with TRBD1. V lost 6 bases and J lost 1; bases outside the gene matches: 5. Germline V gene lookup returns CDR1 DFQATT and CDR2 SNEGSKA (reference sequence). The CDR3 has 13 residues. The CDR3 coding sequence is TGCAGTGCAAAGGGACAGAGGAACACTGAAGCTTTCTTT. It yields the protein CSAKGQRNTEAFF.

A few counts support this clonotype. The rearrangement uses TRBV24-1 and TRBJ2-1; possibly TRBD2 for D (6 bases). V lost 5 bases and J lost 10, with 14 bases in between. Germline-derived CDR1 and CDR2 are KGHDR and SFDVKD. This CDR3 is built from 13 residues. CDR3 nucleotides: TGTGCCACCAGTGGTACCCCGGGAGAAGAGCAGTTCTTC. This encodes CATSGTPGEEQFF.

Only a few counts were recorded for this clonotype. The CDR3 spells CASSSVAGRSDEQYF. Written as DNA, the CDR3 is TGTGCCAGCAGTTCCGTGGCGGGTAGGTCCGACGAGCAGTACTTC. The chain has TRBV27 and TRBJ2-4, with D perhaps TRBD2 (5 bases). The J call is uncertain, as TRBJ2-7 better fits the DNA end. CDR3 length: 15 residues. Germline V gene sequence: CDR1 MNHEY, CDR2 SMNVEV (reference sequence).

This sequence joins TRBV20-1 and TRBJ2-1, with 9 nucleotides matching TRBD1. V lost 2 bases and J lost 9; bases outside the gene matches: 11. Germline loops: CDR1 DFQATT, CDR2 SNEGSKA (reference sequence). This CDR3 comprises 15 residues. CDR3 in amino acids: CSARLPTGGGSEQFF. In DNA, the CDR3 is TGCAGTGCTAGACTACCGACAGGGGGAGGCAGTGAGCAGTTCTTC.